This T cell receptor beta chain derives from a study of cytomegalovirus exposure and HLA in healthy donors. The germline V gene has CDR1 KGHSH and CDR2 LQKENI. CDR3 size: 16 residues. V lost 3 bases to trimming and J lost 5 bases, with 19 bases between them. Researchers ran the PCR with 60 Vbeta and 13 Jbeta primers. TCRdb keeps only in-frame clones here, not all; method: immunoSEQ multiplex PCR. The table records over 150,000 clones, around 85% of them present only once. Worth noting for this clone: Antigen specificity is unknown.

The donors (healthy individuals) were bone marrow donors. Study-wide findings and caveats: Rarity marked most TCR sequences, yet some public TCRs occurred in many donors. Specificity of three CMV-associated chains for CMV antigens was verified in vitro.

The rearrangement joins TRBV18 to TRBJ2-5; D is perhaps TRBD2 (5 bases). This receptor was obtained from a woman aged 30 to 39 in good health and CMV-seronegative. Sequenced input: PBMCs. This chain's CDR3 is CASSPPLIGEGETQYF. The CDR3 region has the DNA TGTGCCAGCTCACCCCCCTTAATCGGGGAAGGGGAGACCCAGTACTTC. The complete variable domain, with remaining parts taken from reference TRBV18 and TRBJ2-5, reads NAGVMQNPRHLVRRRGQEARLRCSPMKGHSHVYWYRQLPEEGLKFMVYLQKENIIDESGMPKERFSAEFPKEGPSILRIQQVVRGDSAAYFCASSPPLIGEGETQYFGPGTRLLVL.